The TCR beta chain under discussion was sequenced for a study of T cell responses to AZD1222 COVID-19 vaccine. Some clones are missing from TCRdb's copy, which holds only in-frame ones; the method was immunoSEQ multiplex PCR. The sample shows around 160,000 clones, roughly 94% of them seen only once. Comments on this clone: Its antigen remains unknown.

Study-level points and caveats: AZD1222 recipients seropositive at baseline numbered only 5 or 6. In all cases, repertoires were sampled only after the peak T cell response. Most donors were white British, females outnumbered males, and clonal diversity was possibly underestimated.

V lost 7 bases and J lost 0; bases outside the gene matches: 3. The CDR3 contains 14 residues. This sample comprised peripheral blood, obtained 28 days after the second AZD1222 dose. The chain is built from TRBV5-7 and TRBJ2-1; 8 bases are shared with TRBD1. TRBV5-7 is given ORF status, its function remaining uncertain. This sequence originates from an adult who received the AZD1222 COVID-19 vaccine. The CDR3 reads CASDDRGSYNEQFF. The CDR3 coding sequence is TGTGCCAGCGATGACAGGGGCTCCTACAATGAGCAGTTCTTC.